The clone carrying this T cell receptor beta chain was seen more than once but under ten times. Germline CDR1 reads SGHKS; CDR2 reads YYEKEE (reference sequence). This CDR3 is 15 amino acids long. Trimming removed 3 bases from V and 4 bases from J; junction bases left unmatched: 4. These data are taken from a study of response to subunit inactivated influenza vaccine. MiXCR, run by TCRdb on the RT-PCR reads, gives a single entry per CDR3 protein. The repertoire consists of fewer than 700,000 distinct CDR3 sequences, with roughly 13% occurring once and the leading ten covering about 12%. The sequence was obtained from a man aged 50-59 years who received an inactivated influenza vaccine. The chain links TRBV5-5 to TRBJ2-1; 10 bases are shared with TRBD1. The sample consisted of PBMCs from blood, taken roughly 48 days after vaccination. DNA of the CDR3: TGTGCCAGCAGCTGGGGGACAGGGGCATACAATGAGCAGTTCTTC. This sequence encodes CASSWGTGAYNEQFF.